The sequence of this T cell receptor (beta chain) was determined in a study of T cells in pancreatic ductal adenocarcinoma. In the case of this clone: Its matching antigen is unknown.

The selected patients with pancreatic ductal adenocarcinoma had surgery but no neoadjuvant therapy. Notes on the study in general: Tumor-versus-blood clonality comparisons may be biased toward lower tumor diversity.

Assay: immunoSEQ multiplex PCR; the TCRdb copy retains only in-frame clones and omits some. The sample lists over 100,000 clones, nearly 95% occurring once. Trimming removed 5 bases from V and 7 bases from J, with 15 bases in between. The CDR3 extends over 14 amino acids. CDR1 is MNHEY and CDR2 is SMNVEV in the germline V gene (reference sequence). Sequencing was performed on PBMCs. This clonotype originated in a human donor with pancreatic ductal adenocarcinoma. The gene calls are TRBV27 and TRBJ2-1, with D perhaps matching TRBD1 (6 bases). The CDR3 here is CASSLGTISNEQFF. The CDR3 DNA sequence: TGTGCCAGCAGTCTCGGGACAATCTCTAATGAGCAGTTCTTC.